This TCR beta chain was captured by sequencing in a study of cytomegalovirus exposure and HLA in healthy donors. This clone was picked up a small number of times. Its specificity is unknown. Study-wide points: The investigators catalogued some 150 TCR beta chains as cytomegalovirus-associated.

A multiplex PCR was run with 60 Vbeta primers and 13 Jbeta primers. Assay used: immunoSEQ multiplex PCR; TCRdb lists only in-frame clones, some missing. The data show about 43,000 clones, around 56% seen once. Germline V CDR1 and CDR2: LNHDA, SQIVND (reference sequence). CDR3 length equals 14 residues. V shed 4 bases and J 16 bases; nucleotides not matched to a gene: 15. This clonotype was obtained from a man between 60 and 70 years old in good health and CMV-seronegative. The sample comprised PBMCs. The V call is TRBV19, the J call TRBJ1-5; 8 bases line up with TRBD1. Written as DNA, the CDR3 is TGTGCCAGTAGTACTCGTATTGACAGGGGCGCACAACATTTT. Encoded protein: CASSTRIDRGAQHF.